The entry that follows covers one T cell receptor (beta chain) sequence. What it binds is unknown. This entry belongs to a study of T cells in Graves' hyperthyroidism and ophthalmopathy. Using RNA transcripts as the source, TCR beta CDR3 regions were amplified. The study used the HTBI primer set for a first-round RT-PCR of the TCR CDR3. MiXCR, applied by TCRdb to the multiplex PCR reads, yields one record per CDR3 protein. The table lists more than 500,000 distinct CDR3 sequences, 35% to 50% of them singletons, with about 45% in the top ten. Study-wide results and limits: Through a model of 13 V-J features, ophthalmopathy was separated from stable hyperthyroidism. In blood, most of the thyroid clonotypes expanded above 0.001 were also present.

Uncontrolled infection, other autoimmune disease, pregnancy and lactation each barred patients from inclusion. Clinical symptoms, serum thyroxine, TRAb, thyroid ultrasound and orbital computed tomography established diagnosis. The TCR originated in an adult woman with Graves' disease, either hyperthyroidism or ophthalmopathy (not recorded which). Material: peripheral blood or thyroid tissue (not recorded which).

The CDR3 DNA reads as TGCAGTGCTAACCAAGGAGGGACTAGAGGAGAGCTGTTTTTT. The encoded protein is CSANQGGTRGELFF. J is TRBJ2-2 and V is TRBV20-1, with 8 positions matching TRBD2. Germline CDR1 reads DFQATT; CDR2 reads SNEGSKA (reference sequence). Trimming at V came to 4 bases and at J to 11 bases, leaving 12 bases not matched to a gene. This CDR3 has 14 residues.